These T cell receptor beta chains were read from a single sample in a study of human thymus T cells. Sequencing was performed with immunoSEQ multiplex PCR; in TCRdb, only in-frame clones are kept and a portion is missing. The repertoire holds roughly 120,000 clones, with around 95% as singletons. Sequenced sample: thymus tissue. The receptors come from a boy younger than two with a congenital heart defect but otherwise immunologically healthy. Each CDR3 is given without its conserved first and last residue. Not all rows give a size; the values are once, few, many and, for expanded clones, a class.

>TRBV7-9|once|TRBJ2-1
ASRAGGRPYNEQF
>TRBV19|.|TRBJ2-5
ASSSGTGGAETQY
>TRBV28|.|TRBJ1-3
ASSAVQEAGNTIY
>TRBV29-1|.|TRBJ2-1
SVEGEPGQTLLPLEQF
>TRBV4-3|.|TRBJ2-3
ASSQGGGSSSRPRDTQY
>TRBV6-4|.|TRBJ1-5
ASSDEETPQH
>TRBV6-5|.|TRBJ1-1
ASSSGGPREAF
>TRBV4-1|.|TRBJ1-1
ASSQGWGGNTEAF
>TRBV27|once|TRBJ1-1
ASSLWTGMNTEAF
>TRBV5-4|.|TRBJ2-3
ASSRWGVADTQY
>TRBV7-2|once|TRBJ1-1
ASSFPRERGLNTEAF
>TRBV28|.|TRBJ1-5
ASSFRTGGNQPQH
>TRBV18|once|TRBJ1-2
ASSPLLTGKGGYT
>TRBV7-6|once|TRBJ1-5
ASSPGLYQPQH
>TRBV28|.|TRBJ2-7
ASSLRSYEQY
>TRBV19|.|TRBJ1-4
ASSCSDRTVNEKLF
>TRBV5-5|.|TRBJ2-5
ASVAGNGRQETQY
>TRBV6-5|.|TRBJ1-2
ASSYGLSGANGYT
>TRBV7-9|.|TRBJ2-1
ASSLNRQGSPYNEQF
>TRBV7-9|.|TRBJ2-3
ASSLAKKGQGARTDTQY
>TRBV11-3|.|TRBJ2-5
ASSLDPARGNQETQY
>TRBV19|once|TRBJ1-6
ASSSSGGRANSPLH
>TRBV5-1|.|TRBJ2-5
ASSLPAQRGGQETQY
>TRBV28|.|TRBJ2-3
ASILGLAGGRGADTQY
>TRBV7-2|.|TRBJ2-5
ASSLLADREVETQY
>TRBV10-2|.|TRBJ2-7
ASSEGLTYEQY
>TRBV7-3|.|TRBJ2-1
ASSLRLAGKNEQF
>TRBV4-2|.|TRBJ2-1
ASSQDLISGTSGGLWQF
>TRBV9|.|TRBJ1-2
ASSPMGHLGVGYT
>TRBV5-4|.|TRBJ2-5
ASSFQTGGETQY